Shown below are 29 T cell receptor beta chains from a single sample sequenced in a study of regulatory T cells in long-lasting Graves disease. Construction of the TCR beta libraries employed iRepertoire HTBI primers in conjunction with Arm-PCR of CDR3 regions. TCRdb passed the multiplex PCR reads through MiXCR, listing each CDR3 protein once. Found here are 350,000 to 450,000 distinct CDR3 sequences, over 9.5% of them singletons; the top ten hold 15% to 20%. Time point meaning: newly diagnosed GD, antithyroid drugs for less than 3 months. PBMC-extracted RNA yielded the TCR library. These same records also appear under a second study, on T cells in Graves' hyperthyroidism and ophthalmopathy.

This specimen consisted of peripheral blood mononuclear cells (PBMCs), obtained at new diagnosis, from a patient treated with antithyroid drugs. These receptor sequences come from a woman younger than 30 with Graves disease.

This clonotype was seen many times. CDR3 loop: CASSLVKTGKSTDTQYF. CDR3 nucleotides: TGTGCCAGCAGCTTGGTCAAAACGGGAAAGAGCACAGATACGCAGTATTTT. The chain is built from TRBV5-6 and TRBJ2-3, with a weak D call TRBD2 (5 bases). Trimming pared 0 bases from V and 0 bases from J, leaving 14 bases between. This CDR3 region has 17 residues. Germline CDR1 and CDR2: SGHDT and YYEEEE.

This clonotype was seen repeatedly, ten times or more. The chain uses TRBV18 and TRBJ2-1; D is ambiguous. The germline V gene has CDR1 KGHSH and CDR2 LQKENI. The CDR3 consists of 12 residues. Between the trimmed V and J ends, which lost 6 bases and 7 bases, there was a span of 10 bases. CDR3 in amino acids: CASSSQENEQFF. The CDR3 DNA sequence: TGTGCCAGCTCGTCCCAAGAGAATGAGCAGTTCTTC.

This clonotype was counted at least ten times. DNA of the CDR3: TGTGCCAGCAGCTCGGACGGGGGTCACTACAATGAGCAGTTCTTC. The encoded protein is CASSSDGGHYNEQFF. The chain links TRBV7-2 to TRBJ2-1; TRBD2 is a possible D gene (6 bases). This CDR3 comprises 15 residues. Germline-derived CDR1 and CDR2 are SGHTA and FQGNSA. V gave up 4 bases and J gave up 3 bases, with 13 bases separating them.

This clonotype was observed many times. V gene TRBV18 combines with J gene TRBJ2-3; TRBD1 might be the D (5 bases). Germline CDR1 KGHSH, CDR2 LQKENI. This CDR3 comprises 17 residues. Trimming removed 3 bases at V and 2 bases at J, with 18 bases between. Here the CDR3 DNA reads TGTGCCAGCTCACCCACCACGCTGACAGCCCCCACAGATACGCAGTATTTT. Its protein is CASSPTTLTAPTDTQYF. The full variable domain, its missing parts supplied by reference TRBV18 and TRBJ2-3, is NAGVMQNPRHLVRRRGQEARLRCSPMKGHSHVYWYRQLPEEGLKFMVYLQKENIIDESGMPKERFSAEFPKEGPSILRIQQVVRGDSAAYFCASSPTTLTAPTDTQYFGPGTRLTVL.

The sample holds a few counts of this clonotype. The CDR3 sequence is CASSRSGLAGGGETQYF. Here the CDR3 DNA reads TGTGCCAGCAGCCGCTCCGGACTAGCGGGGGGGGGGGAGACCCAGTACTTC. The chain employs TRBV3-1 and TRBJ2-5, with 15 bases lining up with TRBD2. CDR3 length equals 17 residues. V gave up 4 bases and J gave up 5 bases; unmatched junction bases: 8. Germline CDR1 is LGHDT and CDR2 is YNNKEL (reference sequence).

This chain links TRBV4-1 with TRBJ2-2, with a tentative D call TRBD1 (6 bases). V lost 4 bases and J 7 bases, leaving 16 bases between the germline ends. The CDR3 spans 15 residues. Germline V CDR1 and CDR2: MGHRA, YSYEKL. The CDR3 region is CASSLDSGQYGELFF. CDR3 coding DNA: TGCGCCAGCAGCCTAGATTCCGGACAGTACGGGGAGCTGTTTTTT.

This clonotype was seen repeatedly, ten times or more. The rearrangement joins TRBV13 to TRBJ1-2; 8 bases match TRBD1. The length of the CDR3 is 13 residues. Trimming removed 7 bases from V and 3 bases from J; junction bases left unmatched: 4. Germline CDR1 PRHDT, CDR2 FYEKMQ (reference sequence). CDR3 bases: TGTGCCAGCAATGAACAGGGGGACTATGGCTACACCTTC. This translates into CASNEQGDYGYTF.

This clonotype has at least ten counts. The chain carries TRBV11-3 and TRBJ2-2; no definite D call. The CDR3 is 16 residues long. In germline, CDR1 is SGHNT, CDR2 YENEEA. V was trimmed by 1 base and J by 4 bases, leaving 13 bases between them. CDR3 sequence: CASSLGQRSATGELFF. The DNA of the CDR3 is TGTGCCAGCAGCTTAGGTCAACGATCAGCCACCGGGGAGCTGTTTTTT.

Many counts were recorded for this clonotype. The chain employs TRBV28 and TRBJ1-1; D is unresolved. Trimming removed 5 bases from V and 0 bases from J, with 10 bases in between. This CDR3 is 14 amino acids long. CDR1 MDHEN and CDR2 SYDVKM come from the germline V gene. CDR3 in amino acids: CASSKFGMNTEAFF. CDR3 DNA sequence: TGTGCCAGCAGTAAATTCGGCATGAACACTGAAGCTTTCTTT.

CDR3 in amino acids: CASSQNVGQARRTDTQYF. The CDR3, as DNA: TGTGCCAGCAGCCAAAATGTTGGGCAGGCTCGCAGAACAGATACGCAGTATTTT. The chain links TRBV4-2 to TRBJ2-3; no definite D call. Germline CDR1 LGHNA, CDR2 YNFKEQ. This CDR3 region has 18 residues. Trimming removed 2 bases from V and 3 bases from J, with 21 bases in between.

The table lists this clonotype with a few counts. CDR3 protein: CASSQDPSHMGFVGKLFF. In DNA, the CDR3 is TGTGCCAGCAGCCAAGATCCCTCCCACATGGGGTTCGTCGGAAAACTGTTTTTT. This chain joins TRBV14 and TRBJ1-4; no definite D call. CDR3 size: 18 residues. CDR1 and CDR2 (germline): SGHDN, FVKESK. Trimming took off 0 bases at V and 10 bases at J, with 24 bases between the two ends.

This clonotype was detected many times. The chain employs TRBV27 and TRBJ2-5, with D possibly matching TRBD1 (5 bases). Germline V CDR1 and CDR2: MNHEY, SMNVEV (reference sequence). The CDR3 spans 14 residues. Trimming cost V 5 bases and J 5 bases, with 15 bases left between them. CDR3 sequence (DNA): TGTGCCAGCAGTCAGAATCCGTCAGGGGAGACCCAGTACTTC. Translating gives CASSQNPSGETQYF.

V usage is TRBV12-3 or TRBV12-4 and J usage is TRBJ1-4, with D tentatively TRBD1 (5 bases). The CDR3 length is 14 residues. Trimming removed 3 bases from V and 1 base from J, with 6 bases in between. DNA for the CDR3: TGTGCCAGCAGTTTCCAGGGAACTAATGAAAAACTGTTTTTT. Amino acids: CASSFQGTNEKLFF.

The table lists this clonotype with many counts. The rearrangement links TRBV12-3 or TRBV12-4 to TRBJ1-6, with 8 bases lining up with TRBD1. The CDR3 contains 14 residues. Trimming cost V 5 bases and J 7 bases; bases outside gene matches: 4. As DNA, the CDR3 is TGTGCCAGCAGTCTGGGACAGGACAATTCACCCCTCCACTTT. This codes for CASSLGQDNSPLHF.

This clonotype has ten or more counts. The chain carries TRBV20-1 and TRBJ1-1; D may be TRBD1 (6 bases). Trimming cost V 4 bases and J 6 bases, with 15 bases left between them. This CDR3 region has 13 residues. Germline assignment: CDR1 DFQATT and CDR2 SNEGSKA (reference sequence). The CDR3 reads CSANPGGLAEAFF. For the CDR3, the DNA is TGCAGTGCTAACCCTGGGGGGCTGGCTGAAGCTTTCTTT.

This clonotype was observed a handful of times. It may be a read error: a sequence one base away is much more abundant. The chain uses TRBV7-2 and TRBJ2-5; a possible D gene is TRBD1 (6 bases). This CDR3 contains 15 residues. The V and J ends lost 1 base and 9 bases respectively, with 18 bases between them. The germline gives CDR1 SGHTA, CDR2 FQGNSA. In DNA, the CDR3 is TGTGCCAGCAGCTTAGTTTCGGGACAAGCGGAGGCCCAGTACTTC. Its protein is CASSLVSGQAEAQYF.

This clonotype was seen many times. The V gene is TRBV19, the J gene TRBJ2-2; weak D call: TRBD2 (6 bases). This CDR3 is built from 19 residues. Per the germline V gene, CDR1 is LNHDA and CDR2 is SQIVND (reference sequence). V was shortened by 7 bases and J by 0 bases, with 24 bases between the two germline ends. Here the CDR3 DNA reads TGTGCCAGTACCCTCATACGTCGGGGCGGGGAAACGAACACCGGGGAGCTGTTTTTT. Amino acids: CASTLIRRGGETNTGELFF.

This clonotype was detected many times. The chain carries TRBV5-6 and TRBJ2-7; a weak D match, TRBD1 (5 bases). Germline assignment: CDR1 SGHDT and CDR2 YYEEEE. Trimming removed 0 bases from V and 0 bases from J, with 22 bases in between. The CDR3 contains 19 residues. The CDR3 DNA reads TGTGCCAGCAGCTTGGACATCGCCCCTGGAATTGGACACTCCTACGAGCAGTACTTC. The encoded protein is CASSLDIAPGIGHSYEQYF.

There are a few counts of this clonotype. The V call is TRBV29-1, the J call TRBJ2-3; 12 bases are a match to TRBD2. Germline V gene lookup returns CDR1 SQVTM and CDR2 ANQGSEA. V lost 4 bases to trimming and J lost 2 bases; unmatched junction nucleotides: 10. CDR3 size: 17 residues. CDR3 DNA: TGCAGCGTTGTAGGGCTAGCGGGAGGGCCTGTCACAGATACGCAGTATTTT. Its protein product is CSVVGLAGGPVTDTQYF.

The chain has TRBV2 and TRBJ1-2; D call uncertain. Germline CDR1 SNHLY, CDR2 FYNNEI. V was clipped by 6 bases and J by 3 bases, with 11 bases between them. The CDR3 totals 13 residues. The CDR3 loop is CASRVGKHYGYTF. In DNA, the CDR3 is TGTGCCAGCAGGGTAGGCAAGCACTATGGCTACACCTTC. Together with reference TRBV2 and TRBJ1-2, the CDR3 gives the full variable domain: EPEVTQTPSHQVTQMGQEVILRCVPISNHLYFYWYRQILGQKVEFLVSFYNNEISEKSEIFDDQFSVERPDGSNFTLKIRSTKLEDSAMYFCASRVGKHYGYTFGSGTRLTVV.

This clonotype was seen a few times. The CDR3 here is CASNEGSTYNEQFF. Written as DNA, the CDR3 is TGTGCCAGCAACGAGGGTAGCACCTACAATGAGCAGTTCTTC. The chain carries TRBV12-3 or TRBV12-4 and TRBJ2-1; TRBD2 might be the D (5 bases). The V end was cut by 7 bases, the J end by 2 bases, with 12 bases between. The CDR3 has 14 residues.

This clonotype was found a few times. V and J are TRBV27 and TRBJ1-4; 7 nucleotides match TRBD1. The CDR3 is 15 amino acids. V lost 2 bases to trimming and J lost 8 bases; unmatched junction nucleotides: 8. Germline V gene data show CDR1 as MNHEY and CDR2 as SMNVEV (reference sequence). The CDR3 DNA reads TGTGCCAGCAGTTTAAAAGGGGGCCTGGGGGAAAAACTGTTTTTT. This translates into CASSLKGGLGEKLFF.

This clonotype was recorded many times. V gene TRBV5-1 combines with J gene TRBJ2-3, with D hard to call. The germline V gene encodes CDR1 SGHRS and CDR2 YFSETQ. Trimming left V 4 bases short and J 0 bases short, with 27 bases between. The length of the CDR3 is 20 residues. CDR3 in DNA: TGCGCCAGCAGCCCACGAACCCCGTGGAACTTTCCGGCTAGCACAGATACGCAGTATTTT. Protein product: CASSPRTPWNFPASTDTQYF.

This clonotype was seen repeatedly, ten times or more. V usage is TRBV12-3 or TRBV12-4 and J usage is TRBJ1-2; 8 nucleotides agree with TRBD1. V lost 6 bases to trimming and J lost 0 bases; unmatched junction nucleotides: 9. The CDR3 runs to 16 residues. CDR3 nucleotides: TGTGCCAGCAGGTGGGGCGGGACAGGTCCTAACTATGGCTACACCTTC. As protein: CASRWGGTGPNYGYTF.

V usage is TRBV6-2 or TRBV6-3 and J usage is TRBJ2-7; possible D gene TRBD2, 5 bases. The CDR3 length is 14 residues. CDR1 is MNHEY, CDR2 SVGEGT, per germline. Trimming removed 2 bases from V and 3 bases from J, with 11 bases in between. DNA of the CDR3: TGTGCCAGCAGTTACACTACCGGGAACTACGAGCAGTACTTC. This encodes CASSYTTGNYEQYF.

This clonotype showed up many times. The V gene is TRBV7-3, the J gene TRBJ2-1, with D possibly TRBD2 on 6 matching bases. This CDR3 is built from 15 residues. Between the trimmed V and J ends, which lost 3 bases and 0 bases, there was a span of 9 bases. CDR1 and CDR2 (germline): SGHTA, FQGTGA. The CDR3 region has the DNA TGTGCCAGCAGCTTTGGGGGAGGCTCCTACAATGAGCAGTTCTTC. Its protein is CASSFGGGSYNEQFF.

The sample holds many counts of this clonotype. The V call is TRBV9, the J call TRBJ2-7; maybe TRBD2 (6 bases). V was cut by 0 bases and J by 2 bases, with 12 bases left in between. Germline values: CDR1 SGDLS, CDR2 YYNGEE. CDR3 length equals 15 residues. The CDR3 region is CASSVGGDPAYEQYF. In DNA, the CDR3 is TGTGCCAGCAGCGTAGGGGGGGATCCAGCCTACGAGCAGTACTTC.

This clonotype appeared many times. This rearrangement joins TRBV30 to TRBJ2-6; TRBD1 agrees at 9 bases. J gave up 0 bases and V 4 bases, and 16 bases lay outside the gene matches. Germline assignment: CDR1 GTSNPN and CDR2 SVGIG (reference sequence). The CDR3 loop spans 20 amino acids. The CDR3 DNA sequence: TGTGCCTGGACCTCCGGACAGGGGCGAACCTATTTCTCTGGGGCCAACGTCCTGACTTTC. Protein sequence: CAWTSGQGRTYFSGANVLTF.

This clonotype was found many times. The chain recombines TRBV24-1 with TRBJ2-1; 7 nucleotides align to TRBD2. Per the germline V gene, CDR1 is KGHDR and CDR2 is SFDVKD. This CDR3 is built from 16 residues. The trim removed 2 bases at V and 3 bases at J, leaving 6 bases unmatched. In DNA form, the CDR3 reads TGTGCCACCAGTGATTCCCGTGCTAGCGGCTACAATGAGCAGTTCTTC. This translates into CATSDSRASGYNEQFF.